The 21 T cell receptor beta chains presented below share a single source sample, sequenced in a study of vaccination and CD4 T cells after COVID-19. Antigens of these TCRs are unknown. The Oncomine TCR Beta short-read assay generated sequence data from the DNA of cultured CD4+ T cells. Each CDR3 protein gets one entry after TCRdb re-called the PCR reads with MiXCR. Of 15,000 or so distinct CDR3 sequences in the sample, 70% to 80% were seen once. Documented treatment: roughly nine-day PBMC culture with coronavirus spike peptide pools or control peptides (ViraFEST assay). Sample: CD4+ T cells from blood, cultured in vitro. The source of these receptors is a human donor who had recovered from COVID-19.

The sample holds one count of this clonotype. The chain recombines TRBV24-1 with TRBJ1-5, with D tentatively TRBD1 (6 bases). CDR1 is KGHDR, CDR2 SFDVKD, per germline. Between the trimmed V and J ends, which lost 4 bases and 7 bases, there was a span of 13 bases. This CDR3 has 14 amino acids. This chain's CDR3 is CATSERSGVQPQHF. CDR3 bases: TGTGCCACCAGTGAGAGGTCAGGGGTACAGCCCCAGCATTTT.

The rearrangement links TRBV20-1 to TRBJ1-6, with D maybe TRBD1 (6 bases). Trimming cost V 2 bases and J 4 bases, with 15 bases left between them. Per germline, CDR1 DFQATT and CDR2 SNEGSKA (reference sequence). This CDR3 contains 16 residues. CDR3 loop: CSARSGQGHYNSPLHF. For the CDR3, the DNA is TGCAGTGCTAGATCTGGGCAGGGACATTATAATTCACCCCTCCACTTT.

The rearrangement uses TRBV19 and TRBJ1-2, with 9 bases identical to TRBD1. Germline values: CDR1 LNHDA, CDR2 SQIVND (reference sequence). CDR3 length: 15 residues. V was clipped by 4 bases and J by 6 bases; unmatched bases: 9. CDR3 region: CASSRYRGREDGYTF. CDR3 bases: TGTGCCAGTAGTAGGTACAGGGGGCGTGAGGATGGCTACACCTTC. Filled out from reference TRBV19 and TRBJ1-2, the complete variable domain reads DGGITQSPKYLFRKEGQNVTLSCEQNLNHDAMYWYRQDPGQGLRLIYYSQIVNDFQKGDIAEGYSVSREKKESFPLTVTSAQKNPTAFYLCASSRYRGREDGYTFGSGTRLTVV.

The chain uses TRBV7-9 and TRBJ1-2; possibly TRBD1 for D (5 bases). Germline CDR1 is SEHNR and CDR2 is FQNEAQ (reference sequence). This CDR3 comprises 13 residues. Trimming cost V 2 bases and J 7 bases, with 11 bases left between them. The CDR3 here is CASSLYGTGGYTF. The CDR3 DNA reads TGTGCCAGCAGCTTATACGGGACGGGTGGCTACACCTTC.

This chain joins TRBV7-9 and TRBJ2-7; 7 nucleotides line up with TRBD1. The V gene end was trimmed by 5 bases and the J gene end by 5 bases; junction bases not matched to a gene: 9. Germline V lookup: CDR1 SEHNR, CDR2 FQNEAQ (reference sequence). CDR3 length: 14 residues. The CDR3 nucleotides are TGTGCCAGCAGCGAAGACAGGGCCGGGAACGAGCAGTACTTC. The encoded protein is CASSEDRAGNEQYF. The full variable domain, rest sourced from reference TRBV7-9 and TRBJ2-7, is DTGVSQNPRHKITKRGQNVTFRCDPISEHNRLYWYRQTLGQGPEFLTYFQNEAQLEKSRLLSDRFSAERPKGSFSTLEIQRTEQGDSAMYLCASSEDRAGNEQYFGPGTRLTVT.

This clonotype turned up a few times. The chain joins TRBV27 to TRBJ2-7; perhaps TRBD2 as D (7 bases). Germline lookup yields CDR1 MNHEY and CDR2 SMNVEV (reference sequence). The V gene lost 4 bases and the J gene lost 7 bases, with 32 bases spanning the gap. The CDR3 runs 19 residues. Here the CDR3 reads CASSSRGRVGGGGVVEQYF. As DNA, the CDR3 is TGTGCCAGCAGTTCGCGGGGGCGGGTAGGCGGTGGGGGGGTGGTAGAGCAGTACTTC.

This clonotype is large by share. The rearrangement uses TRBV10-3 and TRBJ1-1; TRBD1 aligns across 8 bases. This CDR3 region has 14 residues. In germline, CDR1 is ENHRY, CDR2 SYGVKD. The ends lost 6 bases at V and 1 base at J; junction bases unmatched: 4. CDR3 in DNA: TGTGCCATCAGGGGACAGGTGGGGAACACTGAAGCTTTCTTT. This sequence encodes CAIRGQVGNTEAFF.

Worth noting for this clonotype: A read error may account for a junction end that differs from germline. The V and J genes are TRBV10-3 and TRBJ1-1, with D hard to call. The CDR3 length is 14 residues. The germline CDR1 and CDR2 sequences are ENHRY and SYGVKD. CDR3 sequence (DNA): TGTGCCAGCAGTTACTCCTTGTTGAACACTGAAGCTTTCTTT. This translates into CASSYSLLNTEAFF.

The rearrangement joins TRBV28 to TRBJ1-2, with D possibly matching TRBD1 (6 bases). This CDR3 has 15 amino acids. V was pared by 0 bases and J by 3 bases, with 11 bases between. Germline V CDR1 and CDR2: MDHEN, SYDVKM. This chain's CDR3 is CASSLWGAGDYGYTF. The DNA of the CDR3 is TGTGCCAGCAGTTTATGGGGGGCTGGGGACTATGGCTACACCTTC.

The V call is TRBV6-2 or TRBV6-3, the J call TRBJ1-2; D remains unclear. This CDR3 spans 13 amino acids. Trimming stripped 5 bases from V and 2 bases from J, with 9 bases between. The germline gives CDR1 MNHEY, CDR2 SVGEGT. CDR3: CASSITDNYGYTF. CDR3 in DNA: TGTGCCAGCAGTATCACGGACAACTATGGCTACACCTTC.

The chain recombines TRBV6-1 with TRBJ1-2; D gene uncertain. V was pared by 6 bases and J by 4 bases, with 12 bases between. CDR3 length equals 13 residues. Germline V gene lookup returns CDR1 MNHNS and CDR2 SASEGT. CDR3 nucleotide sequence: TGTGCCAGCAGCCTCATGGACTCCTATGGCTACACCTTC. Translated: CASSLMDSYGYTF.

The chain uses TRBV4-3 and TRBJ2-7, with D uncertain. This CDR3 has 13 residues. Per germline, CDR1 LGHNA and CDR2 YSLEER. V was cut by 0 bases and J by 3 bases, with 6 bases left in between. The CDR3 nucleotides are TGCGCCAGCAGCCAAGAAGCCCGCTACGAGCAGTACTTC. Its translation is CASSQEARYEQYF.

The V gene is TRBV28, the J gene TRBJ1-2; D remains ambiguous. Trimming removed 5 bases at V and 4 bases at J, with 20 bases between. Germline values: CDR1 MDHEN, CDR2 SYDVKM. The CDR3 spans 16 residues. The CDR3 protein is CASSPLWLAKTYGYTF. DNA of the CDR3: TGTGCCAGCAGTCCCCTTTGGTTGGCCAAAACCTATGGCTACACCTTC.

This clonotype was counted a few times. The gene calls are TRBV20-1 and TRBJ1-1, with 8 positions matching TRBD1. This CDR3 spans 10 amino acids. The V gene's germline CDR1 is DFQATT and CDR2 SNEGSKA (reference sequence). CDR3 sequence (DNA): TGCGGGACAGGGAACACTGAAGCTTTCTTT. Protein sequence: CGTGNTEAFF.

This chain connects TRBV20-1 to TRBJ1-2; D not resolved. The CDR3 length is 12 residues. Per the germline V gene, CDR1 is DFQATT and CDR2 is SNEGSKA (reference sequence). V shed 6 bases and J shed 6 bases, with 14 bases lying between them. CDR3 amino acids: CSAQESVHGYTF. The CDR3 nucleotides read TGCAGTGCCCAGGAATCGGTGCATGGCTACACCTTC.

The chain employs TRBV30 and TRBJ1-5, with a weak D call TRBD1 (5 bases). The CDR3 consists of 13 residues. The germline gives CDR1 GTSNPN, CDR2 SVGIG (reference sequence). Trimming removed 0 bases from V and 5 bases from J, with 8 bases in between. CDR3 region: CAWSVQDHQPQHF. Here the CDR3 DNA reads TGTGCCTGGAGTGTACAGGACCATCAGCCCCAGCATTTT.

This clonotype was observed once. The rearrangement joins TRBV11-2 to TRBJ2-2; 8 nucleotides match TRBD1. The CDR3 has 15 residues. The J segment lost 2 bases and the V segment lost 5 bases, leaving 4 bases of the junction unmatched. CDR1 is SGHAT, CDR2 FQNNGV, per germline. The CDR3 DNA is TGTGCCAGCAGCGACAGGGGTGGTAACACCGGGGAGCTGTTTTTT. Translation: CASSDRGGNTGELFF.

The rearrangement joins TRBV20-1 to TRBJ2-1; 8 bases map to TRBD2. The length of the CDR3 is 12 residues. The germline V gene encodes CDR1 DFQATT and CDR2 SNEGSKA (reference sequence). CDR3 loop: CGGTRGDNEQFF. For the CDR3, the DNA is TGCGGGGGGACTAGGGGGGACAATGAGCAGTTCTTC.

In its sample, this clonotype was seen once. The J gene is TRBJ2-6, the V gene TRBV28, with D possibly being TRBD2 (5 bases). CDR1 and CDR2 (germline): MDHEN, SYDVKM. V was trimmed by 6 bases and J by 3 bases, leaving 18 bases between them. The CDR3 extends over 17 amino acids. CDR3 in DNA: TGTGCCAGCAGATATGGTGGGGTAGGGAGTGGGGCCAACGTCCTGACTTTC. Amino acid sequence: CASRYGGVGSGANVLTF.

This chain joins TRBV20-1 and TRBJ2-7; D ambiguous. Trimming shortened V by 5 bases and J by 5 bases, and 19 bases separated the two germline ends. Looked up from germline, CDR1 is DFQATT and CDR2 is SNEGSKA (reference sequence). CDR3 length equals 14 residues. Written as DNA, the CDR3 is TGCAGTGCTCGCCTCCCAAGCGTCGTCCACGAGCAGTACTTC. It translates to CSARLPSVVHEQYF.

The gene calls are TRBV3-1 and TRBJ1-2; D gene uncertain. Germline loops: CDR1 LGHDT, CDR2 YNNKEL (reference sequence). CDR3 length: 11 residues. Trimming left V 5 bases short and J 1 base short, with 2 bases between. The CDR3 loop is CASSFNYGYTF. The CDR3 region has the DNA TGTGCCAGCAGCTTTAACTATGGCTACACCTTC.